The present T cell receptor beta chain was sequenced within a study of cytomegalovirus exposure and HLA in healthy donors. Findings and caveats of the study: CMV antigen specificity was confirmed in vitro for three CMV-associated chains. According to a subsequent analysis, TCR clusters from the first cohort were inclined to appear together in the 130 or so validation repertoires.

As concerns this clone: Antigen unknown.

Trimming at V came to 5 bases and at J to 5 bases, leaving 8 bases not matched to a gene. CDR1 MNHEY and CDR2 SVGAGI come from the germline V gene. CDR3 length: 14 amino acids. Profiling relied on immunoSEQ multiplex PCR, and the TCRdb table lists in-frame clones only, not all of them. The sample carries about 74,000 clones, about 94% recorded once. The sequenced sample was PBMCs. This chain joins TRBV6-5 and TRBJ1-2, with 7 positions matching TRBD1. This TCR came from a man younger than 35 in good health and CMV-seropositive. The CDR3 DNA is TGTGCCAGCAGTCGGGACAGAGGGATGTATGGCTACACCTTC. This translates into CASSRDRGMYGYTF.